These 26 T cell receptor beta chains were sequenced from one sample in a study of T-cell reconstitution after alpha-beta-depleted transplantation in children. Preparing the TCRbeta library involved the use of unique molecular identifiers. TCRdb re-derived calls from the PCR reads in MiXCR, one entry per CDR3 protein. The sample records fewer than 700,000 distinct CDR3 sequences, roughly 13% being singletons. The sequencing here drew on PBMCs, mostly from graft donor cells, taken 360 days after TCRalphabeta/CD19-depleted stem cell transplant. The receptor set was obtained from a male patient younger than 18 who had a stem cell transplant for acute myeloid leukemia, so the T cells may come from the graft donor.

This clonotype has a count of ten or more. V usage is TRBV5-1 and J usage is TRBJ2-2; either TRBD1 or TRBD2 may fit D (5 bases each). CDR1 and CDR2 from the germline V gene are SGHRS and YFSETQ. V lost 3 bases, J lost 2 bases, and 11 bases lay in between. The CDR3 length is 15 residues. The CDR3 sequence: CASSSGSFNTGELFF. The CDR3 nucleotides are TGCGCCAGCAGCTCAGGGAGCTTCAACACCGGGGAGCTGTTTTTT.

The V call is TRBV27, the J call TRBJ2-1; D ambiguous. CDR1 is MNHEY and CDR2 is SMNVEV in the germline V gene (reference sequence). Trimming left V 5 bases short and J 5 bases short, with 22 bases between. The CDR3 extends over 17 amino acids. The CDR3 protein is CASSPTPFAVVDNEQFF. CDR3 bases: TGTGCCAGCAGTCCCACCCCATTTGCGGTGGTTGACAATGAGCAGTTCTTC.

This chain connects TRBV4-3 to TRBJ2-1, with unresolved D. CDR3 length: 12 residues. V was shortened by 0 bases and J by 7 bases, with 4 bases between the two germline ends. The germline V gene has CDR1 LGHNA and CDR2 YSLEER. CDR3 DNA sequence: TGCGCCAGCAGCCAAGATTTGAATGAGCAGTTCTTC. As protein: CASSQDLNEQFF.

This clonotype was seen more than once but under ten times. V gene TRBV9 combines with J gene TRBJ1-1; 7 nucleotides line up with TRBD1. CDR1 SGDLS and CDR2 YYNGEE come from the germline V gene. The CDR3 has 12 residues. The J segment lost 11 bases and the V segment lost 4 bases, leaving 8 bases of the junction unmatched. The DNA for the CDR3 is TGTGCCAGCAGCTCGGGACAGCCTTGGGCTTTCTTT. Protein sequence: CASSSGQPWAFF. The whole variable domain, filled in from reference TRBV9 and TRBJ1-1, reads DSGVTQTPKHLITATGQRVTLRCSPRSGDLSVYWYQQSLDQGLQFLIQYYNGEERAKGNILERFSAQQFPDLHSELNLSSLELGDSALYFCASSSGQPWAFFGQGTRLTVV.

This clonotype has ten or more counts. The V and J genes are TRBV7-2 and TRBJ2-3; D gene ambiguous. Trimming removed 5 bases at V and 2 bases at J, with 11 bases between. The CDR3 has 14 residues. Germline-derived CDR1 and CDR2 are SGHTA and FQGNSA. In DNA form, the CDR3 reads TGTGCCAGCAGCCCGATGACATACACAGATACGCAGTATTTT. Translated: CASSPMTYTDTQYF.

In its sample, this clonotype was seen a few times. The rearrangement joins TRBV29-1 to TRBJ1-2, with 7 bases fitting TRBD1. In germline, CDR1 is SQVTM, CDR2 ANQGSEA. The CDR3 is made up of 14 amino acids. Trimming removed 7 bases from V and 5 bases from J; junction bases left unmatched: 13. CDR3 nucleotide sequence: TGCAGCGCCGTACATGGACAGGACGGTTATGGCTACACCTTC. Its translation is CSAVHGQDGYGYTF.

On this clonotype: A much larger clone lies a single base off, so this may be a read error. CDR3 coding DNA: TGTGCCACCAGTAAAGCCGGCCACACTGAGCAGTTCTTC. The encoded protein is CATSKAGHTEQFF. This chain links TRBV24-1 with TRBJ2-1; D gene uncertain. The length of the CDR3 is 13 residues. V lost 6 bases, J lost 9 bases, and 14 bases lay in between. Germline CDR1 is KGHDR and CDR2 is SFDVKD.

The chain has TRBV5-1 and TRBJ2-7; D is unclear. The germline V gene encodes CDR1 SGHRS and CDR2 YFSETQ. The CDR3 runs 12 residues. Trimming pared 4 bases from V and 3 bases from J, leaving 8 bases between. The DNA for the CDR3 is TGCGCCAGCAGCGGAGTGTACTACGAGCAGTACTTC. Translating it yields CASSGVYYEQYF.

The rearrangement uses TRBV29-1 and TRBJ2-3; 7 positions match TRBD1. CDR3 length equals 15 residues. The V segment lost 3 bases and the J segment 2 bases; nucleotides outside the gene matches: 8. From germline, CDR1 is SQVTM and CDR2 ANQGSEA. In DNA, the CDR3 is TGCAGCGTTGACCGACAGGGTCTTTTCACAGATACGCAGTATTTT. Amino acid sequence: CSVDRQGLFTDTQYF.

A few counts support this clonotype. This CDR3 reads CASSIAGLTTYEQYF. The CDR3 coding sequence is TGTGCCAGTAGTATCGCTGGACTAACAACCTACGAGCAGTACTTC. The rearrangement links TRBV19 to TRBJ2-7; D might be TRBD2 (6 bases). V dropped 3 bases and J dropped 2 bases, with 14 bases sitting between them. Germline V gene sequence: CDR1 LNHDA, CDR2 SQIVND (reference sequence). The CDR3 has 15 residues.

This rearrangement joins TRBV4-3 to TRBJ2-3; 8 nucleotides line up with TRBD1. The CDR3 length is 16 residues. Losses at the gene ends were 2 bases for V and 0 bases for J; bases not matched to a gene: 4. Looked up from germline, CDR1 is LGHNA and CDR2 is YSLEER. The CDR3 coding sequence is TGCGCCAGCAGCCAAATACAGGGGGTTAGCACAGATACGCAGTATTTT. This codes for CASSQIQGVSTDTQYF.

This clonotype has a count of ten or more. The V call is TRBV20-1, the J call TRBJ2-1; TRBD2 matches at 7 bases. From germline, CDR1 is DFQATT and CDR2 SNEGSKA (reference sequence). V dropped 5 bases and J dropped 0; count of bases not matched to a gene: 10. There are 16 residues in the CDR3. The CDR3: CSAGFGSGPSYNEQFF. For the CDR3, the DNA is TGCAGTGCTGGGTTTGGTAGCGGGCCCTCCTACAATGAGCAGTTCTTC.

This clonotype was picked up a small number of times. V usage is TRBV18 and J usage is TRBJ2-1; no clear D. Germline-derived CDR1 and CDR2 are KGHSH and LQKENI. Trimming stripped 2 bases from V and 7 bases from J, with 9 bases between. The CDR3 runs 13 residues. The CDR3: CASSPRSSNEQFF. The DNA for the CDR3 is TGTGCCAGCTCACCAAGGAGCAGTAATGAGCAGTTCTTC.

This clonotype was observed a handful of times. This CDR3 is CSGGLAGHNEQFF. CDR3 in DNA: TGCAGCGGGGGACTAGCGGGCCACAATGAGCAGTTCTTC. The rearrangement links TRBV29-1 to TRBJ2-1; 12 bases are shared with TRBD2. The V gene end was trimmed by 7 bases and the J gene end by 5 bases; junction bases not matched to a gene: 3. Germline values: CDR1 SQVTM, CDR2 ANQGSEA. This CDR3 is built from 13 residues.

The chain carries TRBV20-1 and TRBJ2-2, with D uncertain. CDR3 length: 14 residues. Germline loops: CDR1 DFQATT, CDR2 SNEGSKA (reference sequence). The V and J ends lost 3 bases and 1 base respectively, with 9 bases between them. The CDR3 here is CSARGSLNTGELFF. CDR3 nucleotides: TGCAGTGCTAGGGGTAGCCTGAACACCGGGGAGCTGTTTTTT.

This CDR3 reads CSAGQGTDVLTF. CDR3 DNA sequence: TGCAGTGCTGGCCAGGGAACCGACGTCCTGACTTTC. J is TRBJ2-6 and V is TRBV20-1; perhaps TRBD1 as D (5 bases). Per the germline V gene, CDR1 is DFQATT and CDR2 is SNEGSKA (reference sequence). CDR3 size: 12 residues. V lost 5 bases, J lost 11 bases, and 13 bases lay in between.

The CDR3 nucleotides read TGCGCCAGCAGCGTGGCTAGAGGACCTCATAACTATGGCTACACCTTC. Amino acids: CASSVARGPHNYGYTF. The chain carries TRBV5-1 and TRBJ1-2, with D uncertain. Looked up from germline, CDR1 is SGHRS and CDR2 is YFSETQ. V lost 4 bases and J lost 1, with 17 bases in between. The length of the CDR3 is 16 residues.

The chain employs TRBV24-1 and TRBJ1-3, with 8 bases lining up with TRBD1. Germline V gives CDR1 KGHDR, CDR2 SFDVKD. The CDR3 is 16 amino acids. The V gene end was trimmed by 4 bases and the J gene end by 1 base; junction bases not matched to a gene: 5. The CDR3 DNA reads TGTGCCACCAGTGACCGTACAGGGGGATCTGGAAACACCATATATTTT. Its translation is CATSDRTGGSGNTIYF.

This clonotype was seen ten or more times. This chain uses TRBV12-3 or TRBV12-4 with TRBJ2-3, with 8 bases matching TRBD1. J was trimmed by 0 bases and V by 6 bases; bases with no gene match: 5. The length of the CDR3 is 15 residues. The CDR3 protein is CASRRDRSSTDTQYF. Here the CDR3 DNA reads TGTGCCAGCAGGAGGGACAGGTCTAGCACAGATACGCAGTATTTT.

The chain employs TRBV5-1 and TRBJ2-1, with unresolved D. The germline V gene encodes CDR1 SGHRS and CDR2 YFSETQ. The V and J ends lost 4 bases and 9 bases respectively, with 8 bases between them. The CDR3 covers 11 residues. The CDR3 here is CASSDWGEQFF. The CDR3 bases are TGCGCCAGCAGCGATTGGGGTGAGCAGTTCTTC.

This clonotype showed up many times. The chain links TRBV28 to TRBJ2-7, with 9 bases lining up with TRBD1. The germline V gene has CDR1 MDHEN and CDR2 SYDVKM. The V gene end was trimmed by 3 bases and the J gene end by 1 base; junction bases not matched to a gene: 7. The CDR3 runs to 16 residues. The CDR3 loop reads CASSLVGQGRSYEQYF. CDR3 bases: TGTGCCAGCAGTTTGGTCGGACAGGGGAGGTCCTACGAGCAGTACTTC.

The chain has TRBV20-1 and TRBJ2-2; 11 nucleotides agree with TRBD2. With 6 bases clipped from V and 5 bases from J, the junction kept 8 bases outside the gene matches. The germline V gene encodes CDR1 DFQATT and CDR2 SNEGSKA (reference sequence). The CDR3 extends over 15 amino acids. CDR3 DNA sequence: TGCAGTGCCCCCGTGAGACTAGCGGGGACCGGGGAGCTGTTTTTT. Protein product: CSAPVRLAGTGELFF.

The table lists this clonotype with many counts. This chain uses TRBV13 with TRBJ2-7; TRBD1 aligns across 9 bases. The CDR3 consists of 13 residues. The junction had 6 bases not matched to a gene; V was cut back by 5 bases and J by 7 bases. Germline values: CDR1 PRHDT, CDR2 FYEKMQ (reference sequence). CDR3 region: CASSLTGGGEQYF. The CDR3, as DNA: TGTGCCAGCAGCCTGACAGGGGGAGGAGAGCAGTACTTC.

This clonotype was seen a few times. The CDR3 DNA follows: TGTGCCAGCAGTTTCCCTAGCGGGAGCGTCCGCACCGGGGAGCTGTTTTTT. Encoded protein: CASSFPSGSVRTGELFF. V gene TRBV12-3 or TRBV12-4 combines with J gene TRBJ2-2, with 10 bases lining up with TRBD2. The CDR3 contains 17 residues. J was trimmed by 4 bases and V by 3 bases; bases with no gene match: 8.

This clonotype occurred many times. The chain is built from TRBV10-3 and TRBJ1-1, with D unclear. V was shortened by 6 bases and J by 2 bases, with 13 bases between the two germline ends. Per the germline V gene, CDR1 is ENHRY and CDR2 is SYGVKD. The CDR3 is 14 residues long. CDR3 residues: CAISPLWVNTEAFF. CDR3 bases: TGTGCCATCAGCCCGCTATGGGTTAACACTGAAGCTTTCTTT.

This clonotype has a handful of counts. The CDR3, as DNA: TGCAGCGCCGAAGGGGGCGAGTTAACAGATACGCAGTATTTT. Protein product: CSAEGGELTDTQYF. The chain carries TRBV20-1 and TRBJ2-3; 7 positions match TRBD1. The CDR3 runs to 14 residues. Germline V lookup: CDR1 DFQATT, CDR2 SNEGSKA (reference sequence).